Below, 14 T cell receptor beta chains from the same sample are listed, as sequenced in a study of blood T cell repertoires in COVID-19. Produced via immunoSEQ multiplex PCR; TCRdb's table is partial and in-frame only. The table lists around 100,000 clones, around 87% of them singletons, with about 3% in the top ten. What was sequenced was peripheral blood. These receptor sequences come from a man aged 50-59 years with active or convalescent COVID-19.

The chain employs TRBV5-1 and TRBJ2-2; D not certain. CDR3 size: 14 residues. Germline V gene sequence: CDR1 SGHRS, CDR2 YFSETQ. V gave up 4 bases and J gave up 2 bases, with 9 bases separating them. In DNA form, the CDR3 reads TGCGCCAGCAGCCCGACACCAAACACCGGGGAGCTGTTTTTT. Protein sequence: CASSPTPNTGELFF.

The chain is built from TRBV7-6 and TRBJ2-3; D is unclear. The CDR3 has 10 amino acids. V was shortened by 5 bases and J by 10 bases, with 7 bases between the two germline ends. Germline loops: CDR1 SGHVS, CDR2 FNYEAQ. CDR3 bases: TGTGCCAGCAGCGGTGCAGCGCAGTATTTT. It translates to CASSGAAQYF.

The chain carries TRBV12-3 or TRBV12-4 and TRBJ2-2; 7 bases align to TRBD1. This CDR3 is 12 amino acids long. V was clipped by 5 bases and J by 15 bases; unmatched bases: 9. The CDR3 DNA reads TGTGCCAGCAGTGGGACAGAGGGAAGGTTGTTTTTT. Translating it yields CASSGTEGRLFF.

The rearrangement uses TRBV18 and TRBJ1-2; weak D call: TRBD1 (6 bases). Per the germline V gene, CDR1 is KGHSH and CDR2 is LQKENI. This CDR3 has 13 residues. The V end lost 2 bases, the J end lost 4 bases, and 8 bases lay between the germline ends. The CDR3 sequence: CASSPGQIYGYTF. Here the CDR3 DNA reads TGTGCCAGCTCACCAGGACAGATCTATGGCTACACCTTC.

The CDR3 nucleotides are TGTGCCAGTAGCCCAAAAAACTCTGGAAACACCATATATTTT. It translates to CASSPKNSGNTIYF. V and J are TRBV19 and TRBJ1-3; no clear D. The V gene's germline CDR1 is LNHDA and CDR2 SQIVND (reference sequence). The CDR3 loop spans 14 amino acids. Between the trimmed V and J ends, which lost 6 bases and 0 bases, there was a span of 9 bases.

The V gene is TRBV28, the J gene TRBJ1-1; 11 positions match TRBD1. The CDR3 sequence is 15 residues long. J was trimmed by 4 bases and V by 3 bases; bases with no gene match: 4. Germline CDR1 reads MDHEN; CDR2 reads SYDVKM. CDR3 nucleotides: TGTGCCAGCAGTTTGGGGACAGGGGGGGGCACTGAAGCTTTCTTT. The encoded protein is CASSLGTGGGTEAFF. The variable domain in full, with the rest retrieved from reference TRBV28 and TRBJ1-1, is DVKVTQSSRYLVKRTGEKVFLECVQDMDHENMFWYRQDPGLGLRLIYFSYDVKMKEKGDIPEGYSVSREKKERFSLILESASTNQTSMYLCASSLGTGGGTEAFFGQGTRLTVV.

The chain uses TRBV10-2 and TRBJ2-3, with TRBD2 matching over 8 bases. Unmatched junction bases numbered 2, after V lost 2 bases and J lost 1 base. The CDR3 has 15 residues. Germline lookup yields CDR1 WSHSY and CDR2 SAAADI. The DNA of the CDR3 is TGCGCCAGCAGTGAGCGAGCGGGGGGCACAGATACGCAGTATTTT. It codes for CASSERAGGTDTQYF.

This sequence joins TRBV30 and TRBJ2-5; 8 bases line up with TRBD2. CDR1 and CDR2 (germline): GTSNPN, SVGIG (reference sequence). CDR3 size: 13 residues. Trimming cost V 4 bases and J 4 bases; bases outside gene matches: 5. CDR3 nucleotide sequence: TGTGCCTGGAATCCGGGGGGGCCAGAGACCCAGTACTTC. As protein: CAWNPGGPETQYF.

The J gene is TRBJ1-6, the V gene TRBV15, with 8 positions matching TRBD1. Germline CDR1 reads LNHNV; CDR2 reads YYDKDF (reference sequence). The CDR3 extends over 22 amino acids. The V and J ends lost 1 base and 0 bases, in that order; junction bases with no gene match: 17. In DNA, the CDR3 is TGTGCCACCAGCAGAGGCGGACAGGGTCGACCGCTTTTGAGCTCCTATAATTCACCCCTCCACTTT. As protein: CATSRGGQGRPLLSSYNSPLHF.

This chain uses TRBV6-6 with TRBJ2-5, with TRBD1 identical over 10 bases. The CDR3 spans 15 residues. The ends lost 4 bases at V and 4 bases at J; junction bases unmatched: 6. Germline CDR1 is MNHNY and CDR2 is SVGAGI (reference sequence). This CDR3 is CASSSTTGGIETQYF. CDR3 DNA: TGTGCCAGCAGTTCCACGACAGGGGGCATAGAGACCCAGTACTTC.

The chain carries TRBV5-1 and TRBJ1-4; D ambiguous. CDR3 length: 13 amino acids. Germline CDR1 and CDR2: SGHRS and YFSETQ. Trimming shortened V by 7 bases and J by 0 bases, and 7 bases separated the two germline ends. DNA for the CDR3: TGCGCCAGCGGCACAGCAACTAATGAAAAACTGTTTTTT. Translation gives CASGTATNEKLFF.

The V and J genes are TRBV10-3 and TRBJ1-2, with a tentative D call TRBD1 (5 bases). Trimming took off 4 bases at V and 6 bases at J, with 9 bases between the two ends. This CDR3 contains 12 residues. Germline V gene data show CDR1 as ENHRY and CDR2 as SYGVKD. The DNA for the CDR3 is TGTGCCATCAGTGGTGGGGGGAATGGCTACACCTTC. Amino acids: CAISGGGNGYTF.

The V and J genes are TRBV7-7 and TRBJ2-1; TRBD2 matches 12 bases. Germline-derived CDR1 and CDR2 are SSHAT and FNYEAQ (reference sequence). The CDR3 contains 15 residues. V shed 5 bases, J shed 8 bases, and the junction held 7 bases outside the gene matches. The chain's CDR3 is CASSLDSSGGDEQFF. The DNA for the CDR3 is TGTGCCAGCAGCCTTGACTCTAGCGGGGGGGATGAGCAGTTCTTC.

This rearrangement joins TRBV28 to TRBJ1-2, with D perhaps TRBD1 (5 bases). CDR1 is MDHEN and CDR2 is SYDVKM in the germline V gene. There are 14 residues in the CDR3. Trimming stripped 6 bases from V and 3 bases from J, with 14 bases between. The CDR3 coding sequence is TGTGCCAGCAGATCCATTTCCAGGGACTATGGCTACACCTTC. As protein: CASRSISRDYGYTF.